This T cell receptor (beta chain) derives from a study of follicular helper T cells after annual influenza vaccination. Sequenced by immunoSEQ multiplex PCR; TCRdb stores in-frame clones only, minus some. Of about 9,300 clones in the sample, 70% to 90% were seen once. Time point specified: 2015-2016 season, pre-vaccination. Germline lookup yields CDR1 SGHRS and CDR2 YFSETQ. J was trimmed by 4 bases and V by 0 bases; bases with no gene match: 1. The CDR3 is 15 residues long. The input for sequencing was CXCR5+ CD38- circulating T follicular helper cells from blood, taken on the day of influenza vaccination. Subset noted: circulating Tfh, non-naive CD4+CXCR5+PD-1+ (ICOS+CD38+ or ICOS-CD38-). V usage is TRBV5-1 and J usage is TRBJ2-3; 11 positions agree with TRBD2. The receptor was derived from an adult who received the influenza vaccine. CDR3 in DNA: TGCGCCAGCAGCTTGGGGACTAGCGGGCCAGATACGCAGTATTTT. Translation: CASSLGTSGPDTQYF.